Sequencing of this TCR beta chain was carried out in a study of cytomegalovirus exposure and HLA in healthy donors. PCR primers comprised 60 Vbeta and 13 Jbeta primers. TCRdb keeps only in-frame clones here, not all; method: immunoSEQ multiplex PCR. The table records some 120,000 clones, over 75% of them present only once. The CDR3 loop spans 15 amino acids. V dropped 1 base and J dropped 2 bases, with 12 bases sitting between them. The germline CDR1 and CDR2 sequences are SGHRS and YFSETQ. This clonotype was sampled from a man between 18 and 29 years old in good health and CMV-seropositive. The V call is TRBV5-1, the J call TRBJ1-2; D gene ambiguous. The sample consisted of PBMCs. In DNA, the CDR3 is TGCGCCAGCAGCTTGAACTCGGTGGAGAACTATGGCTACACCTTC. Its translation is CASSLNSVENYGYTF.